A selection of T cell receptor beta chains follows, all from one sample in a study of cytomegalovirus exposure and HLA in healthy donors. TCRdb's copy holds only in-frame clones and misses some; the assay was immunoSEQ multiplex PCR. The table lists 65,000 to 95,000 clones. The sequencing input was PBMCs. The receptors come from a woman aged 60 to 75 in good health and CMV-seronegative. Each CDR3 is given with its conserved first and last residue. The D gene is left open where the match is weak.

d_call: -; j_call: TRBJ2-3; v_call: TRBV15; cdr3_aa: CATSRDLGLIGADTQYF; cdr3_nt: TGTGCCACCAGCAGAGACTTAGGACTTATCGGCGCGGATACGCAGTATTTT
d_call: TRBD1; j_call: TRBJ2-6; v_call: TRBV28; cdr3_aa: CASSPQGAPGANVLTF; cdr3_nt: TGTGCCAGCAGTCCTCAGGGGGCGCCTGGGGCCAACGTCCTGACTTTC
d_call: -; j_call: TRBJ2-7; v_call: TRBV9; cdr3_aa: CASSVEWASAYEQYF; cdr3_nt: TGTGCCAGCAGCGTAGAGTGGGCTAGCGCCTACGAGCAGTACTTC
d_call: TRBD2; j_call: TRBJ2-7; v_call: TRBV10-3; cdr3_aa: CAISKTSGSEPSEQYF; cdr3_nt: TGTGCCATCAGTAAAACTAGCGGCTCGGAGCCCTCCGAGCAGTACTTC
d_call: TRBD1; j_call: TRBJ2-7; v_call: TRBV5-1; cdr3_aa: CASSIRFITTGGSYEQYF; cdr3_nt: TGCGCCAGCAGCATCCGATTTATTACGACAGGGGGCTCCTACGAGCAGTACTTC
d_call: -; j_call: TRBJ2-1; v_call: TRBV18; cdr3_aa: CASSNQPPSVYNEQFF; cdr3_nt: TGTGCCAGCTCAAACCAGCCCCCTAGCGTCTACAATGAGCAGTTCTTC
d_call: TRBD2; j_call: TRBJ2-3; v_call: TRBV13; cdr3_aa: CASSQPSGTSGSADTQYF; cdr3_nt: TGTGCCAGCAGCCAACCCTCCGGGACTAGCGGGAGTGCGGATACGCAGTATTTT
d_call: -; j_call: TRBJ1-4; v_call: TRBV15; cdr3_aa: CATSRVGGNEKLFF; cdr3_nt: TGTGCCACCAGCAGAGTGGGCGGGAATGAAAAACTGTTTTTT
d_call: TRBD2; j_call: TRBJ2-7; v_call: TRBV18; cdr3_aa: CASSTGTSGTSASYEQYF; cdr3_nt: TGTGCCAGCTCAACCGGGACTAGCGGAACTTCCGCCTCCTACGAGCAGTACTTC
d_call: -; j_call: TRBJ1-2; v_call: TRBV6-6; cdr3_aa: CALTGTSQSGNYGYTF; cdr3_nt: TGTGCCTTAACCGGGACTTCTCAATCTGGCAACTATGGCTACACCTTC
d_call: -; j_call: TRBJ2-7; v_call: TRBV10-1; cdr3_aa: CASSESPYYEQYF; cdr3_nt: TGCGCCAGCAGTGAGTCTCCGTACTACGAGCAGTACTTC
d_call: -; j_call: TRBJ2-7; v_call: TRBV11-2; cdr3_aa: CASSLDLSYEQYF; cdr3_nt: TGTGCCAGCAGCTTAGACCTTTCCTACGAGCAGTACTTC
d_call: TRBD2; j_call: TRBJ2-3; v_call: TRBV27; cdr3_aa: CATMGGLVDTQYF; cdr3_nt: TGTGCCACCATGGGAGGGTTGGTAGATACGCAGTATTTT
d_call: TRBD1; j_call: TRBJ1-1; v_call: TRBV27; cdr3_aa: CASSWGGQGTEAFF; cdr3_nt: TGTGCCAGCAGTTGGGGGGGACAGGGGACTGAAGCTTTCTTT
d_call: TRBD1; j_call: TRBJ1-5; v_call: TRBV10-1; cdr3_aa: CASSPGTGWAPQQF; cdr3_nt: TGCGCCAGCAGCCCCGGGACAGGGTGGGCGCCCCAGCAGTTT
d_call: TRBD2; j_call: TRBJ2-3; v_call: TRBV2; cdr3_aa: CASSGTSGTDTQYF; cdr3_nt: TGTGCCAGCAGTGGGACTAGCGGGACAGATACGCAGTATTTT
d_call: TRBD1; j_call: TRBJ1-2; v_call: TRBV28; cdr3_aa: CASSLTGGAMGGYTF; cdr3_nt: TGTGCCAGCAGTCTCACAGGGGGCGCGATGGGTGGCTACACCTTC
d_call: -; j_call: TRBJ2-1; v_call: TRBV19; cdr3_aa: CASPPKGSRYNEQFF; cdr3_nt: TGTGCCAGCCCCCCGAAAGGGAGCAGATACAATGAGCAGTTCTTC
d_call: TRBD2; j_call: TRBJ2-7; v_call: TRBV25-1; cdr3_aa: CASFERGSSYEQYF; cdr3_nt: TGTGCCAGCTTCGAGCGGGGATCATCCTACGAGCAGTACTTC
d_call: TRBD2; j_call: TRBJ2-5; v_call: TRBV6-1; cdr3_aa: CASSSGSAETQYF; cdr3_nt: TGTGCCAGCAGTAGCGGGAGTGCGGAGACCCAGTACTTC
d_call: -; j_call: TRBJ2-3; v_call: TRBV5-4; cdr3_aa: CASSLAGRTDTQYF; cdr3_nt: TGTGCCAGCAGCTTGGCCGGTCGTACAGATACGCAGTATTTT
d_call: TRBD2; j_call: TRBJ2-1; v_call: TRBV5-1; cdr3_aa: CASSLADSGRSYNEQFF; cdr3_nt: TGCGCCAGCAGCTTGGCCGATAGCGGGCGTTCCTACAATGAGCAGTTCTTC
d_call: TRBD1; j_call: TRBJ1-1; v_call: TRBV27; cdr3_aa: CASRPRGTGGMAFF; cdr3_nt: TGTGCCAGCAGGCCTCGTGGGACAGGGGGCATGGCTTTCTTT
d_call: -; j_call: TRBJ2-4; v_call: TRBV6-1; cdr3_aa: CASSEAENIQYF; cdr3_nt: TGTGCCAGCAGTGAAGCCGAAAACATTCAGTACTTC
d_call: -; j_call: TRBJ2-7; v_call: TRBV18; cdr3_aa: CASSPPGSRASDYEQYF; cdr3_nt: TGTGCCAGCTCACCACCCGGGTCGCGAGCCAGCGATTACGAGCAGTACTTC
d_call: -; j_call: TRBJ2-5; v_call: TRBV9; cdr3_aa: CASGKLGSDETQYF; cdr3_nt: TGTGCCAGCGGCAAGTTGGGGAGCGACGAGACCCAGTACTTC
d_call: -; j_call: TRBJ2-5; v_call: TRBV7-3; cdr3_aa: CASSLGRETQYF; cdr3_nt: TGTGCCAGCAGCTTAGGTCGGGAGACCCAGTACTTC
d_call: -; j_call: TRBJ2-7; v_call: TRBV5-4; cdr3_aa: CASSQGAGGYEQYF; cdr3_nt: TGTGCCAGCAGCCAAGGAGCCGGCGGCTACGAGCAGTACTTC
d_call: -; j_call: TRBJ1-6; v_call: TRBV6-5; cdr3_aa: CASSYDGQLASPLHF; cdr3_nt: TGTGCCAGCAGTTACGACGGGCAGCTAGCCTCACCCCTCCACTTT
d_call: -; j_call: TRBJ2-1; v_call: TRBV7-3; cdr3_aa: CASSFMGGSYNEQFF; cdr3_nt: TGTGCCAGCAGCTTTATGGGGGGCTCCTACAATGAGCAGTTCTTC
d_call: -; j_call: TRBJ2-7; v_call: TRBV11-3; cdr3_aa: CASSLGFSEQYF; cdr3_nt: TGTGCCAGCAGCTTAGGATTTAGCGAGCAGTACTTC
d_call: TRBD1; j_call: TRBJ2-1; v_call: TRBV7-9; cdr3_aa: CASSLLRDRASSYNEQFF; cdr3_nt: TGTGCCAGCAGCTTACTCCGGGACAGGGCTTCCTCCTACAATGAGCAGTTCTTC
d_call: -; j_call: TRBJ2-7; v_call: TRBV13; cdr3_aa: CASSFSGSSYEQYF; cdr3_nt: TGTGCCAGCAGCTTTAGCGGAAGCTCCTACGAGCAGTACTTC
d_call: -; j_call: TRBJ2-1; v_call: TRBV27; cdr3_aa: CASSLSAGPTWGDEQFF; cdr3_nt: TGTGCCAGCAGTTTATCGGCGGGACCCACATGGGGCGACGAGCAGTTCTTC
d_call: -; j_call: TRBJ2-3; v_call: TRBV5-1; cdr3_aa: CASKLGTDTQYF; cdr3_nt: TGCGCCAGCAAACTGGGCACAGATACGCAGTATTTT
d_call: -; j_call: TRBJ2-5; v_call: TRBV2; cdr3_aa: CASSEAGSGTQYF; cdr3_nt: TGTGCCAGCAGTGAGGCGGGGAGTGGGACCCAGTACTTC
d_call: TRBD2; j_call: TRBJ2-1; v_call: TRBV28; cdr3_aa: CASKAGGSGEQFF; cdr3_nt: TGTGCCAGCAAGGCGGGAGGAAGTGGTGAGCAGTTCTTC